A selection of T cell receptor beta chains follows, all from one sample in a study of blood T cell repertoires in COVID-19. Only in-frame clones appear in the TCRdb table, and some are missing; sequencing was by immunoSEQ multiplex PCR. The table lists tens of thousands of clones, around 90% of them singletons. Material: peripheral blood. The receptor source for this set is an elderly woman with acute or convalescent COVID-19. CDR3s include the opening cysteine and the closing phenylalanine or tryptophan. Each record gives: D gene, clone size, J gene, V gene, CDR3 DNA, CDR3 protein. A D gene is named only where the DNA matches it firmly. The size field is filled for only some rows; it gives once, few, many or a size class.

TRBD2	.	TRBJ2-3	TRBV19	TGTGCCAGTAGTATAGATCGGACTAGCGGGGGATATACGCAGTATTTT	CASSIDRTSGGYTQYF
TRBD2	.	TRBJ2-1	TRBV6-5	TGTGCCAGCAGTTATGGGACTAGCGGCCGAGGGGAGCAGTTCTTC	CASSYGTSGRGEQFF
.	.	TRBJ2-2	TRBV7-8	TGTGCCAGCAGATCGCGACCCACAGGGCTCCCTTTTGCCGGGGAGCTGTTTTTT	CASRSRPTGLPFAGELFF
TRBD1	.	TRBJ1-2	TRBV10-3	TGTGCCATCAGTGTATACATAAAGACAGGGATTGAGGGCTACACCTTC	CAISVYIKTGIEGYTF
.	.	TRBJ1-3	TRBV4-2	TGTGCCAGCAGCCAAGAACGGTTCTCTGGAAACACCATATATTTT	CASSQERFSGNTIYF
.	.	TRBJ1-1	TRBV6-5	TGTGCCAGCAGTTACGAGTCGGGCACTGAAGCTTTCTTT	CASSYESGTEAFF
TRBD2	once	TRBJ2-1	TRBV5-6	TGTGCCAGCAGCTTCAGTGCGGGAGGTCGAGGGTACAATGAGCAGTTCTTC	CASSFSAGGRGYNEQFF
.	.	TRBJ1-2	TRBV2	TGTGCCAGCAGTGCAAACTATGGCTACACCTTC	CASSANYGYTF
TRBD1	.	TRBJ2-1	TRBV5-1	TGCGCCAGCAGCTTAAAACCGGGACAGGGCAACAATGAGCAGTTCTTC	CASSLKPGQGNNEQFF
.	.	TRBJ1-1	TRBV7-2	TGTGCCAGCAGACCGGTGGGGGGAGGAACTGAAGCTTTCTTT	CASRPVGGGTEAFF
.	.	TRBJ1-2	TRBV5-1	TGCGCCAGCAGACAGACACCCAACTATGGCTACACCTTC	CASRQTPNYGYTF
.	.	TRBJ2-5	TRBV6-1	TGTGCCAGCAGTGAATCCGGGGGCCAAGAGACCCAGTACTTC	CASSESGGQETQYF
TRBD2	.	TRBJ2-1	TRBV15	TGTGCCACCAGCAGAGCTGGTCTACTAGCGGGGCTTCGGGATGAGCAGTTCTTC	CATSRAGLLAGLRDEQFF
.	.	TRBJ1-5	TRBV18	TGTGCCAGCTCACCAATCCAGGGACAGCCCCAGCATTTT	CASSPIQGQPQHF
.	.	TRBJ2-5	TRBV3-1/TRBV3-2	TGTGCCAGCAGCCATCGGGTCGTGGGAGAGACCCAGTACTTC	CASSHRVVGETQYF
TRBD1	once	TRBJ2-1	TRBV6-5	TGTGCCAGCAAAATCCGGGACAGGGGCTACAATGAGCAGTTCTTC	CASKIRDRGYNEQFF
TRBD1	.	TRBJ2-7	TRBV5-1	TGCGCCAGCAGCTACGGAGGGACAGGGCACTACGAGCAGTACTTC	CASSYGGTGHYEQYF
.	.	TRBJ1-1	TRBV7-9	TGTGCCAGCAGCCCGGCGGGGGCAGGGGTTAGAGCTTTCTTT	CASSPAGAGVRAFF
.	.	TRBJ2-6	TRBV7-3	TGTGCCAGCAGCTCAATGGGGGCCAACGTCCTGACTTTC	CASSSMGANVLTF
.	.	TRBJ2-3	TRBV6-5	TGTGCCAGCAGTTGGGGCCCAGATACGCAGTATTTT	CASSWGPDTQYF
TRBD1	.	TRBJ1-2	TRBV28	TGTGCCAGCAGTTACGGGACAGGGGGTTTATACTATGGCTACACCTTC	CASSYGTGGLYYGYTF
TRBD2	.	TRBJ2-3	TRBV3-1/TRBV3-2	TGTGCCAGCAGCCAGGACGGGGCGGGAGGGGGAGATACGCAGTATTTT	CASSQDGAGGGDTQYF